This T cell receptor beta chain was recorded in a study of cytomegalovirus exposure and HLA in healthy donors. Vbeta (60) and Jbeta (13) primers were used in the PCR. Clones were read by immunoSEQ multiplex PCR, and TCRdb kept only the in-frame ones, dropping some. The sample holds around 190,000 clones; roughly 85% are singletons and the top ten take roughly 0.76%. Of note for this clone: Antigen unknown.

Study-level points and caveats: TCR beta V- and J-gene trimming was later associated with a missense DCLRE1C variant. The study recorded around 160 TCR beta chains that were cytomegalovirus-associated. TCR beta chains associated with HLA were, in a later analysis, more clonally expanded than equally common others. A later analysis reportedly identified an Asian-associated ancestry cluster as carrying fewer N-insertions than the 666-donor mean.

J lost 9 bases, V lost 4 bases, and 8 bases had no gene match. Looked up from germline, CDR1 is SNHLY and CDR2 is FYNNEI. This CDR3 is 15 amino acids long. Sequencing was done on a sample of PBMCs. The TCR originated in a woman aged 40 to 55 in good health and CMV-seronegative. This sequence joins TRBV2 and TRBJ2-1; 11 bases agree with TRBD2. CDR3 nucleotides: TGTGCCAGCAGTGGTCTTAGCGGGGGGGCGGGTGAGCAGTTCTTC. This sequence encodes CASSGLSGGAGEQFF.